This T cell receptor (beta chain) was sequenced for a study of blood T cells in healthy people across ages. The study, taken as a whole, reports: A roughly linear fall in TCR beta diversity per million T cells was seen with increasing age. Long-lived donors had more naive CD4+ cells and higher diversity than aged donors.

Isolating PBMCs gave at least 7 million of these cells per sample. Sample-barcoded 5' priming and a J-beta primer mix drove a second PCR of roughly 6 to 12 cycles. MiXCR was run by TCRdb on the 5' RACE reads, yielding one entry per CDR3 protein. Of about 1.1 million distinct CDR3 sequences listed, roughly two fifths were seen once; the top ten hold over 10%. In regard to this clonotype: Its antigen is not identified.

V lost 6 bases to trimming and J lost 5 bases, with 19 bases between them. This CDR3 contains 15 residues. Germline CDR1 MNHNY, CDR2 SVGAGI (reference sequence). This chain links TRBV6-6 with TRBJ1-2, with D perhaps matching TRBD1 (6 bases). The sequenced sample was blood. The sequence came from a young man in good health. This chain's CDR3 is CASSPIGQQVYGYTF. The DNA for the CDR3 is TGTGCCAGCAGCCCGATCGGACAGCAAGTTTATGGCTACACCTTC.